Listed here are 24 T cell receptor beta chains from one sample, sequenced in a study of CD8+ T cells in alopecia areata. It was cDNA, reverse transcribed from extracted RNA, that served as the sequencing template. Sequencing was performed with immunoSEQ multiplex PCR; in TCRdb, only in-frame clones are kept and a portion is missing. Of over 100,000 clones listed, more than 40% are singletons. Source: CD8+ T cells sorted from blood, taken at week 0. The receptors come from a human donor with alopecia areata.

Ten or more counts support this clone. The gene calls are TRBV4-1 and TRBJ1-3; D call uncertain. The CDR3 consists of 14 residues. The germline V gene has CDR1 MGHRA and CDR2 YSYEKL. The V gene lost 2 bases and the J gene lost 3 bases, with 8 bases spanning the gap. The CDR3 DNA is TGCGCCAGCAGCCAACCGGGATTTGGAAACACCATATATTTT. Translation gives CASSQPGFGNTIYF.

The chain uses TRBV27 and TRBJ2-7; D is possibly TRBD2 (6 bases). Germline-derived CDR1 and CDR2 are MNHEY and SMNVEV (reference sequence). This CDR3 comprises 14 residues. V was shortened by 5 bases and J by 9 bases, with 20 bases between the two germline ends. CDR3 DNA: TGTGCCAGCAGTCCGGGAGCCGGCCTTGTCGGGCAGTACTTC. It codes for CASSPGAGLVGQYF.

This clone was detected only a few times. The chain joins TRBV5-1 to TRBJ2-6; D assignment may be TRBD1 or TRBD2 (5 bases each). There are 18 residues in the CDR3. The germline V gene has CDR1 SGHRS and CDR2 YFSETQ. Trimming stripped 3 bases from V and 0 bases from J, with 16 bases between. The CDR3 coding sequence is TGCGCCAGCAGCTACAACCCGGGACGGCACTCTGGGGCCAACGTCCTGACTTTC. This encodes CASSYNPGRHSGANVLTF.

The V call is TRBV19, the J call TRBJ2-5, with D uncertain. Germline V lookup: CDR1 LNHDA, CDR2 SQIVND (reference sequence). This CDR3 is 14 amino acids long. V dropped 5 bases and J dropped 4 bases, with 14 bases sitting between them. CDR3 loop: CASSPIAFTETQYF. The DNA for the CDR3 is TGTGCCAGTAGTCCGATAGCCTTTACAGAGACCCAGTACTTC.

This clone was observed a few times. The rearrangement joins TRBV29-1 to TRBJ2-7; possible D gene TRBD2, 6 bases. The V end was cut by 1 base, the J end by 4 bases, with 11 bases between. The CDR3 runs 13 residues. Germline CDR1 reads SQVTM; CDR2 reads ANQGSEA. The CDR3 sequence: CSVEGLEGYEQYF. Written as DNA, the CDR3 is TGCAGCGTTGAAGGACTGGAGGGTTACGAGCAGTACTTC.

The V gene is TRBV29-1, the J gene TRBJ1-1; D gene unclear. The V gene's germline CDR1 is SQVTM and CDR2 ANQGSEA. The length of the CDR3 is 12 residues. Trimming stripped 3 bases from V and 4 bases from J, with 9 bases between. CDR3 residues: CSVEWTGTEAFF. DNA for the CDR3: TGCAGCGTTGAGTGGACGGGCACTGAAGCTTTCTTT. The variable domain in full, completed from reference TRBV29-1 and TRBJ1-1, reads SAVISQKPSRDICQRGTSLTIQCQVDSQVTMMFWYRQQPGQSLTLIATANQGSEATYESGFVIDKFPISRPNLTFSTLTVSNMSPEDSSIYLCSVEWTGTEAFFGQGTRLTVV.

The chain uses TRBV13 and TRBJ2-7; TRBD2 is a possible D gene (6 bases). Germline V CDR1 and CDR2: PRHDT, FYEKMQ (reference sequence). Trimming took off 4 bases at V and 0 bases at J, with 10 bases between the two ends. The CDR3 consists of 14 residues. The CDR3, as DNA: TGTGCCAGCAGCTCAGGAGGGAGCTCCTACGAGCAGTACTTC. Encoded protein: CASSSGGSSYEQYF.

The chain links TRBV5-1 to TRBJ2-7; 7 bases map to TRBD1. This CDR3 is built from 13 residues. V was clipped by 4 bases and J by 6 bases; unmatched bases: 7. The V gene's germline CDR1 is SGHRS and CDR2 YFSETQ. DNA for the CDR3: TGCGCCAGCAGCCCGGGACAGCTGGGCGAGCAGTACTTC. This translates into CASSPGQLGEQYF.

This clone appeared a few times. The rearrangement links TRBV2 to TRBJ2-7; D may be TRBD2 (5 bases). The ends were cut back, 1 base at V and 0 bases at J, with 10 bases in the middle. CDR1 and CDR2 from the germline V gene are SNHLY and FYNNEI. This CDR3 has 15 residues. CDR3 sequence reads: CASSEGGARSYEQYF. In DNA form, the CDR3 reads TGTGCCAGCAGTGAAGGGGGAGCCCGCTCCTACGAGCAGTACTTC.

The chain is built from TRBV30 and TRBJ2-5; 8 nucleotides match TRBD2. CDR1 and CDR2 from the germline V gene are GTSNPN and SVGIG (reference sequence). There are 13 residues in the CDR3. The V gene end was trimmed by 2 bases and the J gene end by 4 bases; junction bases not matched to a gene: 3. CDR3 sequence (DNA): TGTGCCTGGAGTCTCGGGGGGGGAGAGACCCAGTACTTC. Translation gives CAWSLGGGETQYF.

In its sample, this clone was seen a few times. This rearrangement joins TRBV29-1 to TRBJ1-2; D call uncertain. This CDR3 region has 11 residues. Germline V CDR1 and CDR2: SQVTM, ANQGSEA. V lost 2 bases and J 6 bases, leaving 7 bases between the germline ends. The CDR3 loop reads CSVESGDGYTF. CDR3 coding DNA: TGCAGCGTTGAATCCGGGGATGGCTACACCTTC.

This rearrangement joins TRBV10-3 to TRBJ2-7, with 10 bases fitting TRBD1. V shed 4 bases and J 4 bases; nucleotides not matched to a gene: 4. The length of the CDR3 is 14 residues. Germline loops: CDR1 ENHRY, CDR2 SYGVKD. The CDR3 is CAISVGTGVYEQYF. The CDR3, as DNA: TGTGCCATCAGTGTAGGGACAGGGGTTTACGAGCAGTACTTC.

The chain combines TRBV2 with TRBJ2-1; D is unclear. There are 15 residues in the CDR3. The germline V gene has CDR1 SNHLY and CDR2 FYNNEI. V was trimmed by 1 base and J by 6 bases, leaving 13 bases between them. The DNA of the CDR3 is TGTGCCAGCAGTGAAGTAGGGTCTTCAGGCAATGAGCAGTTCTTC. Translating it yields CASSEVGSSGNEQFF.

A few counts support this clone. The CDR3 bases are TGTGCCAGCAGTTACCCTGGGGGACTAGAGCAGTTCTTC. It is translated as CASSYPGGLEQFF. V and J are TRBV6-5 and TRBJ2-1; TRBD2 matches at 7 bases. CDR1 and CDR2 from the germline V gene are MNHEY and SVGAGI. This CDR3 region has 13 residues. The V segment lost 2 bases and the J segment 10 bases; nucleotides outside the gene matches: 5.

About this clone: A junction boundary mismatches the germline segment, possibly from a read error. This chain uses TRBV13 with TRBJ2-1; 7 nucleotides align to TRBD1. The CDR3 has 15 residues. From germline, CDR1 is PRHDT and CDR2 FYEKMQ (reference sequence). CDR3 loop: CASSLGTERNNEQFF. The DNA for the CDR3 is TGTGCCAGCAGCCTAGGGACAGAGCGAAACAATGAGCAGTTCTTC.

Details on this clone: Other DNA sequences of this sample code for an identical CDR3. The gene calls are TRBV5-6 and TRBJ2-7, with D perhaps TRBD1 (5 bases). Trimming shortened V by 4 bases and J by 0 bases, and 8 bases separated the two germline ends. This CDR3 spans 13 amino acids. The germline gives CDR1 SGHDT, CDR2 YYEEEE. CDR3 sequence (DNA): TGTGCCAGCAGCCCCGACAGCTCCTACGAGCAGTACTTC. It is translated as CASSPDSSYEQYF.

Only a few counts were recorded for this clone. The chain carries TRBV7-8 and TRBJ2-1; no definite D call. V lost 7 bases and J lost 2, with 18 bases in between. This CDR3 has 16 amino acids. In germline, CDR1 is SGHVS, CDR2 FQNEAQ. CDR3 loop: CASTPQTQRPYNEQFF. DNA of the CDR3: TGTGCCAGCACCCCCCAGACCCAAAGGCCCTACAATGAGCAGTTCTTC.

J is TRBJ2-7 and V is TRBV30; a weak D match, TRBD1 (5 bases). V was cut by 0 bases and J by 5 bases, with 14 bases left in between. CDR1 and CDR2 (germline): GTSNPN, SVGIG (reference sequence). The CDR3 length is 14 residues. The DNA for the CDR3 is TGTGCCTGGAGTGTGGGCTGGGGCGTGGACGAGCAGTACTTC. Translation gives CAWSVGWGVDEQYF.

A few counts support this clone. This chain links TRBV12-5 with TRBJ2-3, with 10 positions matching TRBD1. Trimming removed 2 bases from V and 5 bases from J; junction bases left unmatched: 7. The CDR3 spans 16 residues. CDR1 is LGHNT and CDR2 is FRNRAP in the germline V gene. DNA of the CDR3: TGTGCTAGTGGTTTGTCCCCGGGACAGGGGAGAGATACGCAGTATTTT. Protein product: CASGLSPGQGRDTQYF.

The gene calls are TRBV27 and TRBJ2-4, with 7 bases fitting TRBD2. With 3 bases clipped from V and 3 bases from J, the junction kept 8 bases outside the gene matches. Germline CDR1 reads MNHEY; CDR2 reads SMNVEV (reference sequence). This CDR3 is built from 16 residues. The CDR3 loop is CASSFLGEGSKNIQYF. The CDR3 coding sequence is TGTGCCAGCAGTTTTTTAGGGGAGGGTAGCAAAAACATTCAGTACTTC.

This clone has a handful of counts. The J gene is TRBJ1-1, the V gene TRBV7-8; D ambiguous. The V and J ends lost 0 bases and 7 bases respectively, with 12 bases between them. The V gene's germline CDR1 is SGHVS and CDR2 FQNEAQ. The CDR3 is 14 residues long. CDR3 nucleotide sequence: TGTGCCAGCAGCTTAGCCGCGAACCCCTTTGAAGCTTTCTTT. It specifies CASSLAANPFEAFF.

The V and J genes are TRBV25-1 and TRBJ1-1; unclear D gene. Trimming removed 3 bases from V and 2 bases from J, with 13 bases in between. The CDR3 totals 15 residues. Germline CDR1 is MGHDK and CDR2 is SYGVNS. The CDR3 protein is CASSDRGRTNTEAFF. CDR3 sequence (DNA): TGTGCCAGCAGTGACCGTGGCAGGACTAACACTGAAGCTTTCTTT. The full variable domain, in which reference TRBV25-1 and TRBJ1-1 provide the parts outside the CDR3, is EADIYQTPRYLVIGTGKKITLECSQTMGHDKMYWYQQDPGMELHLIHYSYGVNSTEKGDLSSESTVSRIRTEHFPLTLESARPSHTSQYLCASSDRGRTNTEAFFGQGTRLTVV.

This chain links TRBV29-1 with TRBJ2-1; 7 nucleotides line up with TRBD2. Per germline, CDR1 SQVTM and CDR2 ANQGSEA. V was clipped by 3 bases and J by 6 bases; unmatched bases: 8. The CDR3 totals 14 residues. In nucleotides, the CDR3 is TGCAGCGTTGAGCGGGGGACGCCTGGCAATGAGCAGTTCTTC. It translates to CSVERGTPGNEQFF.

The sample holds a few counts of this clone. This rearrangement joins TRBV13 to TRBJ2-7; D unresolved. Germline lookup yields CDR1 PRHDT and CDR2 FYEKMQ (reference sequence). V was cut by 1 base and J by 6 bases, with 13 bases left in between. CDR3 size: 14 residues. The CDR3: CASSLVPGTLEQYF. The CDR3 DNA reads TGTGCCAGCAGCTTAGTCCCAGGTACCCTCGAGCAGTACTTC. Based on the CDR3 plus reference TRBV13 and TRBJ2-7, the full variable domain is AAGVIQSPRHLIKEKRETATLKCYPIPRHDTVYWYQQGPGQDPQFLISFYEKMQSDKGSIPDRFSAQQFSDYHSELNMSSLELGDSALYFCASSLVPGTLEQYFGPGTRLTVT.